The 8 T cell receptor beta chains given below trace back to one sample, sequenced in a study of blood T cell repertoires in COVID-19. Data came from immunoSEQ multiplex PCR; TCRdb stores just in-frame clones and leaves some out. This table holds about 170,000 clones, roughly 80% found once. Material for sequencing was peripheral blood. Every receptor here comes from a woman aged 40 to 55 with COVID-19, enrolled during active disease.

The rearrangement uses TRBV2 and TRBJ2-1; 10 bases agree with TRBD1. Trimming removed 4 bases from V and 12 bases from J; junction bases left unmatched: 12. The CDR3 is made up of 15 amino acids. Germline V gene lookup returns CDR1 SNHLY and CDR2 FYNNEI. This chain's CDR3 is CASSVLGQGQDGQFF. CDR3 in DNA: TGTGCCAGCAGTGTGTTGGGACAGGGGCAAGATGGGCAGTTCTTC.

The chain is built from TRBV7-9 and TRBJ1-4; the D is unclear. Germline V CDR1 and CDR2: SEHNR, FQNEAQ (reference sequence). The CDR3 has 14 amino acids. Trimming removed 1 base from V and 3 bases from J, with 6 bases in between. DNA for the CDR3: TGTGCCAGCAGCTTAGGGCAACCTAATGAAAAACTGTTTTTT. Amino acid sequence: CASSLGQPNEKLFF.

V is TRBV6-1 and J is TRBJ1-1; tentative D call: TRBD1 (5 bases). CDR3 length: 14 amino acids. The V gene lost 2 bases and the J gene lost 6 bases, with 13 bases spanning the gap. The germline gives CDR1 MNHNS, CDR2 SASEGT. The DNA for the CDR3 is TGTGCCAGCAGTGAAAACAGGTTGGCAGCTGAAGCTTTCTTT. This encodes CASSENRLAAEAFF.

This chain connects TRBV25-1 to TRBJ2-3; 7 bases line up with TRBD2. Germline V gene lookup returns CDR1 MGHDK and CDR2 SYGVNS. Losses at the gene ends were 11 bases for V and 0 bases for J; bases not matched to a gene: 8. The CDR3 sequence is 14 residues long. The CDR3 is CAAAMGGSTDTQYF. The DNA of the CDR3 is TGTGCCGCCGCCATGGGGGGGAGCACAGATACGCAGTATTTT.

This clone appeared a single time. The chain recombines TRBV10-2 with TRBJ2-1, with 8 bases fitting TRBD2. Germline V gives CDR1 WSHSY, CDR2 SAAADI. There are 14 residues in the CDR3. The ends lost 6 bases at V and 6 bases at J; junction bases unmatched: 7. CDR3 nucleotides: TGCGCCAGCAGCGGCGGGAGGTTGCGCAATGAGCAGTTCTTC. Translation: CASSGGRLRNEQFF.

This chain connects TRBV5-4 to TRBJ2-1; 11 nucleotides align to TRBD2. Germline lookup yields CDR1 SGHNT and CDR2 YYREEE (reference sequence). The CDR3 spans 16 residues. The J segment lost 9 bases and the V segment lost 4 bases, leaving 12 bases of the junction unmatched. CDR3: CASSGRIAGGRSEQFF. The CDR3 nucleotides read TGTGCCAGCAGCGGAAGGATAGCGGGGGGGCGTAGTGAGCAGTTCTTC.

The J gene is TRBJ1-5, the V gene TRBV6-5; D possibly corresponds to TRBD1 (5 bases). Germline V gene sequence: CDR1 MNHEY, CDR2 SVGAGI. CDR3 length equals 15 residues. Trimming took off 4 bases at V and 1 base at J, with 11 bases between the two ends. The CDR3, as DNA: TGTGCCAGCAGTTCGGCAGGGATAAGCAATCAGCCCCAGCATTTT. Residues: CASSSAGISNQPQHF.

The CDR3 sequence is CASAWRGSTDTQYF. The CDR3 bases are TGTGCCAGTGCCTGGCGGGGAAGCACAGATACGCAGTATTTT. The rearrangement uses TRBV19 and TRBJ2-3; a possible D gene is TRBD2 (6 bases). The V and J ends lost 8 bases and 0 bases respectively, with 12 bases between them. The germline CDR1 and CDR2 sequences are LNHDA and SQIVND (reference sequence). The CDR3 has 14 residues.